This TCR beta chain originates from a study of fetal regulatory T cell absence and autoimmunity. Germline CDR1 reads LGHNA; CDR2 reads YSLEER. This CDR3 region has 15 residues. V was trimmed by 4 bases and J by 0 bases, leaving 10 bases between them. Study-wide findings and caveats: Oligoclonal TCR enrichment in pancreas over cord blood reached over 95-fold for some clones. Pancreas and cord blood did not differ much in TRB family usage. The oligoclonal enrichment was interpreted as supporting antigen-driven pancreatic autoimmunity before birth in IPEX syndrome.

Sequencing was at survey level. Clones were read by immunoSEQ multiplex PCR, and TCRdb kept only the in-frame ones, dropping some. This table has about 95,000 clones, 55% to 75% appearing once. Notes on this clone: Antigen specificity is unknown.

The rearrangement uses TRBV4-3 and TRBJ2-1; D gene uncertain. This clonotype was obtained from a male donor with IPEX syndrome. Input material: pancreas tissue. In nucleotides, the CDR3 is TGCGCCAGCAGCCTTAGTCGAACCTCCTACAATGAGCAGTTCTTC. Translating it yields CASSLSRTSYNEQFF.